This entry lists 26 T cell receptor delta chains sequenced from one sample in a study of gamma-delta T cells after stem cell transplantation. TCRdb processed the RT-PCR reads again with the CATT caller. Among about 5,700 delta-chain clones listed, about 1.9% were seen once. Sequencing was performed on gamma-delta T cells. These receptor sequences come from a human donor. It is not recorded whose cells these are; they may come from a transplant donor.

Notes on this clone: A far larger clone is one nucleotide away, so this likely arose from a read error. Other DNA sequences in the same sample also yield this CDR3. The gene calls are TRDV2 and TRDJ1; no clear D gene. Germline CDR1 and CDR2: GEAIGNYY and EKD. The CDR3 has 13 residues. The CDR3 reads CACDAVMGDKLIF. In DNA form, the CDR3 reads TGTGCCTGTGACGCTGTGATGGGCGATAAACTCATCTTC.

This clone was recorded a few times. TCRdb's protein, taken from a much larger clone, differs from this DNA's translation at residue 17, likely owing to a read error; the protein displayed comes from the DNA. The chain recombines TRDV2 with TRDJ3; 9 bases map to TRDD3. CDR3 length: 20 amino acids. Germline V lookup: CDR1 GEAIGNYY, CDR2 EKD. The CDR3 nucleotides read TGTGCCTGTGACACCGCTGGGGATACGCGGTATTCCTGGGACACCCGACGGATGTTTTTC. Protein: CACDTAGDTRYSWDTRRMFF.

As concerns this clone: This is likely an artifact of a read error, given a far larger clone one base away. Distinct nucleotide sequences in the sample also encode this CDR3. This chain connects TRDV2 to TRDJ1; TRDD3 matches at 7 bases. Germline CDR1 reads GEAIGNYY; CDR2 reads EKD. There are 18 residues in the CDR3. J gave up 1 base and V 0 bases, and 13 bases lay outside the gene matches. The CDR3 coding sequence is TGTGCCTGTGACACCGTTGGTGGTGGATACGCGCGCACCGATAAACTCATCTTT. This gives the protein CACDTVGGGYARTDKLIF.

This clone is classed as medium-sized. V usage is TRDV2 and J usage is TRDJ1; TRDD3 agrees at 9 bases. J was trimmed by 0 bases and V by 0 bases; bases with no gene match: 7. This CDR3 is built from 17 residues. Germline V CDR1 and CDR2: GEAIGNYY, EKD. The DNA of the CDR3 is TGTGCCTGTGACACCCTACTGGGGGACCCTCACACCGATAAACTCATCTTT. Translating it yields CACDTLLGDPHTDKLIF.

This clone was found a few times. With only one base between it and a far larger clone, this is likely a read error. Within the sample, other DNA sequences also encode this same CDR3. The V and J genes are TRDV2 and TRDJ1, with 8 nucleotides matching TRDD3. Germline trimming cut 0 bases from V and 0 bases from J; bases unmatched to any gene: 23. The CDR3 is 22 residues long. Germline CDR1 is GEAIGNYY and CDR2 is EKD. The CDR3: CACDTLPSRTGGSYPYTDKLIF. In nucleotides, the CDR3 is TGTGCCTGTGACACCTTGCCCTCACGTACTGGGGGTTCATACCCGTACACCGATAAACTCATCTTT.

This clone has more than one count but fewer than ten. The V call is TRDV2, the J call TRDJ3, with 12 bases aligning to TRDD3. Germline values: CDR1 GEAIGNYY, CDR2 EKD. The CDR3 length is 19 residues. The V segment lost 3 bases and the J segment 5 bases; nucleotides outside the gene matches: 10. The CDR3 DNA is TGTGCCTGTGACCCACTTGTCCTGGGGGATACGCGGGACACCCGACAGATGTTTTTC. It translates to CACDPLVLGDTRDTRQMFF.

With respect to this clone: The TCRdb protein, from a much larger clone, departs from this DNA's translation at residue 5, likely by read error; the protein shown derives from the DNA. The CDR3 spells CACDSLGDWTDKLIF. The CDR3, as DNA: TGTGCCTGTGACTCACTGGGGGATTGGACCGATAAACTCATCTTC. The J gene is TRDJ1, the V gene TRDV2; 10 nucleotides align to TRDD3. Germline-derived CDR1 and CDR2 are GEAIGNYY and EKD. The CDR3 is 15 residues long.

Note on this clone: A read error is the likely source, as a far larger clone sits one nucleotide away. The sample holds other DNA sequences that translate to the same CDR3. V gene TRDV2 combines with J gene TRDJ1; 11 nucleotides line up with TRDD3. The germline V gene has CDR1 GEAIGNYY and CDR2 EKD. The length of the CDR3 is 17 residues. Losses at the gene ends were 7 bases for V and 2 bases for J; bases not matched to a gene: 14. The CDR3, as DNA: TGTGCCTGCGACCCCTTACTGGGGGATAGTCAGACCGATAAACTCATCTTT. Its translation: CACDPLLGDSQTDKLIF.

By frequency in the sample, this clone is medium-sized. V is TRDV2 and J is TRDJ1; 10 bases agree with TRDD3. Germline lookup yields CDR1 GEAIGNYY and CDR2 EKD. Trimming at V came to 3 bases and at J to 0 bases, leaving 12 bases not matched to a gene. The CDR3 is made up of 18 amino acids. The CDR3 loop is CACDSLLGDPLYTDKLIF. The CDR3 DNA sequence: TGTGCCTGTGACTCTTTACTGGGGGATCCATTGTACACCGATAAACTCATCTTT.

Notes on this clone: The mismatch at residue 13 between this DNA's translation and the TCRdb protein of a much larger clone likely reflects a read error; the protein shown is translated from the DNA. V usage is TRDV2 and J usage is TRDJ3, with 7 bases fitting TRDD3. The CDR3 is 19 residues long. CDR1 is GEAIGNYY and CDR2 is EKD in the germline V gene. The CDR3 DNA follows: TGTGCCTGTGACAGTTGGGGGAATACAACCTCCTGGGGCACCCGACAGATGTTTTTC. It encodes CACDSWGNTTSWGTRQMFF.

This clone was seen more than once but under ten times. A far larger clone is one base from this, pointing to a likely read error. In the same sample, other DNA sequences code for this CDR3. This chain connects TRDV2 to TRDJ1, with 9 bases fitting TRDD3. This CDR3 spans 14 amino acids. Germline assignment: CDR1 GEAIGNYY and CDR2 EKD. CDR3: CACDTLLGEDKLIF. The DNA of the CDR3 is TGTGCCTGTGACACATTACTGGGGGAAGATAAGCTCATCTTT.

This clone qualifies as medium-sized (0.01 to 0.1%). The J gene is TRDJ1, the V gene TRDV2, with 9 positions matching TRDD3. V lost 3 bases to trimming and J lost 0 bases; unmatched junction nucleotides: 16. There are 19 residues in the CDR3. The germline V gene encodes CDR1 GEAIGNYY and CDR2 EKD. CDR3 loop: CACDPVRTGGDGDTDKLIF. CDR3 nucleotide sequence: TGTGCCTGTGACCCCGTACGTACTGGGGGAGACGGCGACACCGATAAACTCATCTTT.

Details on this clone: This may be a read error, as it is one base from a much larger clone. V is TRDV2 and J is TRDJ1, with 11 nucleotides matching TRDD3. The trim removed 3 bases at V and 9 bases at J, leaving 14 bases unmatched. This CDR3 region has 16 residues. Per germline, CDR1 GEAIGNYY and CDR2 EKD. The CDR3 loop is CACDPLLGDKAAQLIF. CDR3 DNA: TGTGCCTGTGACCCTTTACTGGGGGATAAAGCAGCACAACTCATCTTT.

This clone has only a few counts. A far larger clone is one nucleotide away, so this likely arose from a read error. Other DNA sequences of this sample code for an identical CDR3. This chain uses TRDV2 with TRDJ1; TRDD3 matches at 9 bases. CDR3 length equals 19 residues. The junction had 15 bases not matched to a gene; V was cut back by 1 base and J by 1 base. Germline assignment: CDR1 GEAIGNYY and CDR2 EKD. The CDR3 DNA is TGTGCCTGTGACACGCTGGGGGATGCGCCTACAGGATTCACCGATAAACTCATCTTT. As protein: CACDTLGDAPTGFTDKLIF.

About this clone itself: This is likely an artifact of a read error, given a far larger clone one base away. The same CDR3 arises from other DNA sequences in this sample as well. The chain carries TRDV2 and TRDJ1; D might be TRDD3 (5 bases). The CDR3 has 15 amino acids. CDR1 and CDR2 (germline): GEAIGNYY, EKD. The CDR3 DNA reads TGTGCCTGTGACACCGTGGGATTGTACACCGATAAGCTCATCTTT. Protein: CACDTVGLYTDKLIF.

This clone has just a few counts. V gene TRDV2 combines with J gene TRDJ3, with D unclear. The CDR3 length is 15 residues. CDR1 is GEAIGNYY and CDR2 is EKD in the germline V gene. Trimming removed 2 bases from V and 5 bases from J, with 9 bases in between. Here the CDR3 reads CACDKLAGDTRQMFF. CDR3 in DNA: TGTGCCTGTGACAAATTAGCTGGGGACACCCGACAGATGTTTTTC.

This clone was counted only a few times. A much larger clonotype is one base distant, so this may be a read error. This same CDR3 is encoded by further DNA sequences in the sample. The chain recombines TRDV2 with TRDJ1; 7 positions match TRDD3. This CDR3 has 19 amino acids. CDR1 is GEAIGNYY, CDR2 EKD, per germline. The V and J ends lost 0 bases and 4 bases, in that order; junction bases with no gene match: 19. Here the CDR3 DNA reads TGTGCCTGTGACACCCTGAGAGGAGGATACGCGGGGAGTGTCGATAAACTCATCTTT. Translation gives CACDTLRGGYAGSVDKLIF.

The rearrangement uses TRDV2 and TRDJ2; 13 nucleotides line up with TRDD3. Germline V lookup: CDR1 GEAIGNYY, CDR2 EKD. The ends lost 0 bases at V and 3 bases at J; junction bases unmatched: 15. The CDR3 totals 21 residues. CDR3 bases: TGTGCCTGTGACACCCTGGGAGCACTGGGGGATACGCCGGGAGTGACAGCACAACTCTTCTTT. Encoded protein: CACDTLGALGDTPGVTAQLFF.

This clone showed up just a few times. Mismatch with germline at one junction end may stem from a read error. The V and J genes are TRDV2 and TRDJ1; D may be TRDD3 (6 bases). The CDR3 is 17 residues long. The germline V gene has CDR1 GEAIGNYY and CDR2 EKD. In DNA, the CDR3 is TGTGCCTGTGACACCGTACAGGGGGAACCCTACACCGATAATCTCATCTTT. Protein: CACDTVQGEPYTDNLIF.

The J gene is TRDJ1, the V gene TRDV2; 12 bases align to TRDD3. The germline CDR1 and CDR2 sequences are GEAIGNYY and EKD. The CDR3 runs to 16 residues. The J segment lost 4 bases and the V segment lost 0 bases, leaving 5 bases of the junction unmatched. In DNA form, the CDR3 reads TGTGCCTGTGACACCCTGGGGGATACGGAGGGCGATAAACTCATCTTT. Amino acids: CACDTLGDTEGDKLIF.

This clone was observed many times. A far larger clone is one nucleotide away, so this likely arose from a read error. The V and J genes are TRDV2 and TRDJ1; the D gene is possibly TRDD3 (6 bases). Germline V CDR1 and CDR2: GEAIGNYY, EKD. This CDR3 region has 16 residues. The V gene lost 2 bases and the J gene lost 2 bases, with 17 bases spanning the gap. CDR3 region: CACDNLGNPPTDKLIF. The DNA of the CDR3 is TGTGCCTGTGACAATCTGGGGAATCCACCGACCGATAAACTCATCTTT.

As for this clone: A far larger clone lies a single base away; this is likely a read error. Within the sample, other DNA sequences also encode this same CDR3. V and J are TRDV2 and TRDJ1, with 10 bases that match TRDD3. Trimming at V came to 4 bases and at J to 0 bases, leaving 10 bases not matched to a gene. The CDR3 sequence is 17 residues long. The germline V gene has CDR1 GEAIGNYY and CDR2 EKD. The CDR3 region has the DNA TGTGCCTGTGATCCCGTAACTGGGGGATTCTACACCGATAAACTCATCTTT. The encoded protein is CACDPVTGGFYTDKLIF.

This clone was observed a handful of times. A much larger clone is a single base away; this may be a read error. This specimen includes other DNA sequences encoding the same CDR3. This rearrangement joins TRDV2 to TRDJ1; the match to TRDD3 covers 12 bases. The CDR3 consists of 18 residues. Germline CDR1 GEAIGNYY, CDR2 EKD. The CDR3 region has the DNA TGTGCCTGCGACACCGTTACAACTGGGGGATACAACTCCGATAAACTCATCTTT. It codes for CACDTVTTGGYNSDKLIF.

This clone was seen a few times. The gene calls are TRDV1 and TRDJ1, with TRDD3 identical over 7 bases. The trim removed 5 bases at V and 8 bases at J, leaving 17 bases unmatched. The CDR3 sequence is 16 residues long. CDR1 TSWWSYY and CDR2 QGS come from the germline V gene. The CDR3 reads CALGKLRGGFTEKLIF. The CDR3 DNA reads as TGTGCTCTTGGGAAGCTACGGGGGGGATTTACGGAGAAACTCATCTTT.

The chain couples TRDV1 to TRDJ1; 9 nucleotides agree with TRDD2. The trim removed 2 bases at V and 1 base at J, leaving 20 bases unmatched. The CDR3 sequence is 21 residues long. Germline CDR1 is TSWWSYY and CDR2 is QGS. In nucleotides, the CDR3 is TGTGCTCTTGGGGAAAGGCCTTCCTACTACGGGGAGGGATTCGGCACCGATAAACTCATCTTT. Translated, it gives CALGERPSYYGEGFGTDKLIF.

The chain carries TRDV3 and TRDJ1; tentatively, D is TRDD3 (6 bases). CDR3 length equals 15 residues. The germline V gene encodes CDR1 TVYSNPD and CDR2 GDNSRS (reference sequence). CDR3 sequence: CAQACWGLYTDKLIF. CDR3 DNA: TGTGCTCAAGCTTGCTGGGGATTGTACACCGATAAACTCATCTTT.